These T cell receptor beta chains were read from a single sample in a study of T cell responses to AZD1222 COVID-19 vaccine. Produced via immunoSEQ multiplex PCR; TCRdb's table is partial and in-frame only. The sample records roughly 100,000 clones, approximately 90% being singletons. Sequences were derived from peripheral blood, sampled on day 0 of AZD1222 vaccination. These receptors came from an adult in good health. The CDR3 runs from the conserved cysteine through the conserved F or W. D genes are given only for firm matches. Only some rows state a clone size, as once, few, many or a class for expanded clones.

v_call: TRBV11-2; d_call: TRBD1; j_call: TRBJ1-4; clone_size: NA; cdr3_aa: CASSDWTGGYEKLFF; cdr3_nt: TGTGCCAGCAGCGATTGGACAGGGGGTTATGAAAAACTGTTTTTT
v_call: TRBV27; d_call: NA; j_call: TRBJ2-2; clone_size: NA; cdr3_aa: CASRWLARNTGELFF; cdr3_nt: TGTGCCAGCAGGTGGCTAGCTCGGAACACCGGGGAGCTGTTTTTT
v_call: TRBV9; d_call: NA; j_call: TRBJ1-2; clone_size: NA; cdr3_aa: CASSVGLGNGYTF; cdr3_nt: TGTGCCAGCAGCGTGGGTTTAGGGAATGGCTACACCTTC
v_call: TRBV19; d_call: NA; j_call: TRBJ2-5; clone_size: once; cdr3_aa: CASSVPGVQETQYF; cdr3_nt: TGTGCCAGTAGTGTCCCAGGGGTCCAAGAGACCCAGTACTTC
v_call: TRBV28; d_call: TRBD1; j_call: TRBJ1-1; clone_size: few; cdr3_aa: CASSWGDRGTEAFF; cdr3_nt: TGTGCCAGCAGCTGGGGGGACAGGGGCACTGAAGCTTTCTTT
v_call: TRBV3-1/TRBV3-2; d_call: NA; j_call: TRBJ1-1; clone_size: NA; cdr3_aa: CASSQGGGPGAFF; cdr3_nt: TGTGCCAGCAGCCAAGGTGGGGGACCAGGAGCTTTCTTT
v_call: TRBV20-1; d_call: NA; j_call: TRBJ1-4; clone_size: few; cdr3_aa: CSASIWGLNEKLFF; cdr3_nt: TGCAGTGCTAGTATTTGGGGTTTGAATGAAAAACTGTTTTTT
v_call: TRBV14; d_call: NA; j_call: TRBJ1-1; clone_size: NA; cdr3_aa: CASSSRRGGRAFF; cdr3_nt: TGTGCCAGCAGCTCCCGTCGCGGGGGCCGAGCTTTCTTT
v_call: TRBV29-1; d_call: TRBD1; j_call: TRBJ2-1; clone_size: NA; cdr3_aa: CSAQRDRSYNEQFF; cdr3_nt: TGCAGCGCCCAAAGGGACAGGTCCTACAATGAGCAGTTCTTC
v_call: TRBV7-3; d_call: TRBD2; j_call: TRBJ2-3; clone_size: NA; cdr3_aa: CASSLLAGVSTDTQYF; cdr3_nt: TGTGCCAGCAGCTTACTAGCGGGAGTAAGCACAGATACGCAGTATTTT